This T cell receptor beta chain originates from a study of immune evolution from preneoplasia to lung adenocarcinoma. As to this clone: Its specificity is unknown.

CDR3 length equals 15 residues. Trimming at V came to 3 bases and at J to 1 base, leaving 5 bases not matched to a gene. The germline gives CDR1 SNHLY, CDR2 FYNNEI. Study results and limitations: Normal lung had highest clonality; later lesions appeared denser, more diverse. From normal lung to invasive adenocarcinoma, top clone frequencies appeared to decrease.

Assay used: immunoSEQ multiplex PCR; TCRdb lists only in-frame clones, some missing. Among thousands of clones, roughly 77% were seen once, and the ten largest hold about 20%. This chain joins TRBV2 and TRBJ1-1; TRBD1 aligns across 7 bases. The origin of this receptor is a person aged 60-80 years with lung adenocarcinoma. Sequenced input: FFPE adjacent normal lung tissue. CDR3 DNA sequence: TGTGCCAGCAGTGAGCTCAGGGGGGCGAACACTGAAGCTTTCTTT. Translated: CASSELRGANTEAFF.